The T cell receptor (beta chain) under discussion was sequenced for a study of cytomegalovirus exposure and HLA in healthy donors. Germline V gene sequence: CDR1 SGDLS, CDR2 YYNGEE. This CDR3 comprises 19 residues. V was trimmed by 0 bases and J by 3 bases, leaving 22 bases between them. To note about this clone: The antigen remains unidentified.

Study-level points and caveats: It was reported that TCR beta sequences correctly inferred the HLA-A and HLA-B alleles for most subjects. According to the study, about 180 TCR beta chains were cytomegalovirus-associated. The later analysis indicated that the majority of CMV-associated TCR beta chains appeared HLA-restricted. Association of roughly 17,000 TCR beta sequences with HLA alleles was found at 0.05 false discovery rate in a later analysis.

13 Jbeta primers and 60 Vbeta primers were used for the PCR. Using immunoSEQ multiplex PCR, the repertoire was profiled, and TCRdb retains in-frame clones only, with some absent. Among approximately 250,000 clones listed, about 85% were seen once. This clonotype was obtained from a girl aged 2 to 9 in good health and CMV-seronegative. The sequenced sample was PBMCs. V gene TRBV9 combines with J gene TRBJ2-1, with D tentatively TRBD2 (5 bases). The CDR3 DNA follows: TGTGCCAGCAGCGTAGCGTCCGCTTCGGACCTCGAGGGCTACAATGAGCAGTTCTTC. It translates to CASSVASASDLEGYNEQFF. Together with reference TRBV9 and TRBJ2-1, the CDR3 gives the full variable domain: DSGVTQTPKHLITATGQRVTLRCSPRSGDLSVYWYQQSLDQGLQFLIQYYNGEERAKGNILERFSAQQFPDLHSELNLSSLELGDSALYFCASSVASASDLEGYNEQFFGPGTRLTVL.